This T cell receptor (beta chain) was captured in a study of T cell responses to AZD1222 COVID-19 vaccine. The study, taken as a whole, reports: There were vaccine-associated CD4 TCRs across spike, dominant at 160-218 and 743-854. Just a handful of AZD1222 recipients were seropositive at baseline. The reported proportion of spike-specific TCRs targeting unmutated variant regions was nearly half. Increased Spike-specific TCR breadth and depth were observed after two AZD1222 doses.

Note on this clone: Its antigen remains unidentified.

Clones were read by immunoSEQ multiplex PCR, and TCRdb kept only the in-frame ones, dropping some. Here the sample spans 84,000 or so clones, 89% being singletons. Per the germline V gene, CDR1 is SGHNT and CDR2 is YYREEE (reference sequence). Between the trimmed V and J ends, which lost 5 bases and 0 bases, there was a span of 11 bases. There are 14 residues in the CDR3. The source material was peripheral blood, sampled on day 0 of AZD1222 vaccination. This TCR came from an adult in good health. The V and J genes are TRBV5-4 and TRBJ1-2; D ambiguous. This CDR3 reads CASSLLGTNYGYTF. The CDR3 nucleotides are TGTGCCAGCAGTCTCCTGGGGACTAACTATGGCTACACCTTC. The whole variable domain, remainder taken from reference TRBV5-4 and TRBJ1-2, is ETGVTQSPTHLIKTRGQQVTLRCSSQSGHNTVSWYQQALGQGPQFIFQYYREEENGRGNFPPRFSGLQFPNYSSELNVNALELDDSALYLCASSLLGTNYGYTFGSGTRLTVV.